This TCR beta chain emerged from a study of blood T cell repertoires in COVID-19. Authors' analysis steps: Reference gene primer amplification gave estimated nucleated cell counts. Profiled with immunoSEQ multiplex PCR; TCRdb holds only in-frame clones, not every one. The D gene and trimming were derived from the DNA, and the V and J assignments and clone size from that table. The top ten hold under 3.5% of the sample, which has roughly 190,000 clones, roughly 86% seen once. Losses at the gene ends were 3 bases for V and 4 bases for J; bases not matched to a gene: 10. The CDR3 totals 16 residues. Per the germline V gene, CDR1 is SGDLS and CDR2 is YYNGEE.

What was sequenced was peripheral blood. V is TRBV9 and J is TRBJ1-3; 7 nucleotides align to TRBD1. The source of this sequence is a man between 65 and 80 years old with acute or convalescent COVID-19. CDR3 in DNA: TGTGCCAGCAGCGCGAGTACAGGGGCTGGAGGAAACACCATATATTTT. Translating it yields CASSASTGAGGNTIYF.